This record looks at one T cell receptor (beta chain) sequence and its context. No much larger clone exists at a distance of one base, and base qualities are not known. The time point label, read with the paper, signifies: cells obtained before transplantation from donor or recipient. In the mixed lymphocyte reactions, approximately 200,000 CFSE-labeled pre-transplant responders were plated with approximately 200,000 irradiated violet-dye-labeled stimulators and cultured for 5 to 6 days. Proliferating CD3+CD4+CFSE-low and CD3+CD8+CFSE-low responder cells were FACS-sorted on a BD Influx sorter after the mixed lymphocyte reaction. From the cysteine through the phenylalanine, the CDR3 covers 15 amino acids. The read is trimmed to its CDR3 DNA, 45 bases read in frame from base 1. The germline V gene specifies SGHNT as CDR1 and YENEEA as CDR2. The junction shows trimming of 3 bases on V and 8 bases on J, plus 19 bases between the germline ends.

The data derive from a study of graft-versus-host responses after intestinal transplantation (dated by TCRdb to the early 2020s). About the study as a whole: Multivisceral, liver-intestinal, or isolated intestinal transplants were received by the recipients. All recipients received anti-thymocyte globulin induction followed by maintenance tacrolimus and steroids for approximately 3 years. After intestinal transplantation, graft-versus-host and host-versus-graft alloreactive T cell clones were followed in the graft, circulation and bone marrow using bulk TCR-beta CDR3 sequencing. To identify alloreactive clones, pre-transplant mixed lymphocyte reaction products were sequenced and then compared with unstimulated pre-transplant donor and recipient T cells. A cohort of 24 intestinal transplant recipients, including one retransplant, was enrolled, and 3 patients lacking pretransplant specimens were excluded. A peak of at least 4% donor T cells among recipient peripheral blood mononuclear cells was the definition used for donor T cell macrochimerism. Samples from three later patients were sequenced in-house on an Illumina MiSeq with MiXCR processing rather than by the commercial service. General study outcomes and caveats: In the allografts of patients with donor T cell macrochimerism, GvH to HvG T cell clonal ratios were high. Early after transplant, peak levels of circulating GvH clones were associated with declines in HvG clones. Conclusions were limited by the relatively low number and heterogeneity of intestinal transplant patients. GvH clones were detected in recipient bone marrow, and some of these GvH clones were observed earlier in ileal mucosa or blood, consistent with an intestinal mucosal origin.

The protocol used for the library was the immunoSEQ multiplex PCR assay. For most patients, genomic DNA was isolated with the Qiagen DNeasy Blood and Tissue Kit and sent frozen to Adaptive Biotechnologies for TCR sequencing. For most patients, genomic DNA was subjected to high-throughput TCR-beta CDR3 sequencing by Adaptive Biotechnologies. In the paper's pipeline: Adaptive's ImmunoSEQ software was the source of the TCR sequencing data for 18 patients, while three other patients were processed with MiXCR and VDJtools. To correct CD4 versus CD8 sorting errors, any sequence found in both subsets at a frequency ratio below 5:1 was removed. Because the origin of CDR3 nucleotide sequences shared between donor and recipient could not be assigned, those sequences were removed. Alloreactive clones required at least 2-fold expansion over unstimulated cells and minimum CFSE-low frequency of 0.002% (template counts) or 0.001% (read counts). A clone was considered mappable if detected in the sequenced pre-transplant spleen, lymph node, or MLR CFSE-low populations of the donor or recipient. The cumulative frequency of alloreactive clones was calculated as a percentage of all sequences, weighted by copy number. This immuneACCESS table, as held by TCRdb, lists in-frame sequences with V and J called but not all clones. Of the missing ones, under half trace to an unresolved V gene in checked studies; the others have no known cause. D and trimming come from the DNA, and the V and J calls and clone size come from that table. The sample has about 18,000 clones on record, about 38% of them singletons. The ten top clones hold around 0.84% of the sample.

This sample comprised alloreactive CD4+ T cells from a mixed lymphocyte reaction culture, obtained before intestinal transplant. In the paper's terms, the cell subset or site label means: CFSE-low proliferating T cells sorted from approximately six-day pre-transplant mixed lymphocyte reaction (GvH or HvG direction). The sequence links TRBV11-3 to TRBJ1-1, with a weak D call of TRBD1 (6 bases match). This TCR derives from a human patient who received an intestinal transplant. The nucleotide sequence reads as follows: TGTGCCAGCAGCTTCAGGGGTCGCCCATTATCCGAAGCTTTCTTT. The translation is CASSFRGRPLSEAFF.